This TCR beta chain stems from a study of T cells after yellow fever vaccination. Whole-study context: Fractions containing few cells were prepared with SMART-Seq v4 Ultra Low Input. The study's findings and limits: FACS-sorted repertoires could contain abundant clonotypes contaminating from the bulk population. Once the booster was given, most primary-vaccination clones reappeared, at just under 98% for CD4 and 88% for CD8.

They built TCR cDNA with 5'RACE template switching, a step that put in a universal primer site and UMIs. One entry per CDR3 protein, called by TCRdb with MiXCR from the 5' RACE reads. The table shows hundreds of thousands of distinct CDR3 sequences, with 11% occurring only once. This clonotype was counted a few times. Antigen: not known. The sequence was collected from a man aged 18 to 29 who received the YFV17D yellow fever vaccine. The sample consisted of PBMCs, taken on the day of the first yellow fever vaccination.

In DNA, the CDR3 is TGTGCCAGCAGTGAAGGCCAGGAAAAACTGTTTTTT. Protein product: CASSEGQEKLFF. The chain carries TRBV6-1 and TRBJ1-4; D is undetermined. The CDR3 contains 12 residues. Germline CDR1 MNHNS, CDR2 SASEGT. The V gene lost 1 base and the J gene lost 8 bases, with 5 bases spanning the gap.